Listed below are T cell receptor beta chains from one sample, sequenced in a study of cytomegalovirus exposure and HLA in healthy donors. TCRdb keeps only in-frame clones here, not all; method: immunoSEQ multiplex PCR. This sample has roughly 190,000 clones; roughly 86% occur once, and the top ten carry 7.2%. The specimen was PBMCs. These receptors all come from a man younger than 40 in good health and CMV-seropositive. Both conserved end residues are part of each CDR3. A D gene is named only where the DNA matches it firmly. Expanded clones are given a class, and other clones once, few, many or no size at all.

v_call	clone_size	j_call	d_call	cdr3_nt	cdr3_aa
TRBV9	once	TRBJ1-6	.	TGTGCCAGCAGCGTAGACGGAGATTCACCCCTCCACTTT	CASSVDGDSPLHF
TRBV11-2	.	TRBJ2-5	.	TGTGCCAGCAGCTTACTTGCGGGCTGGGAGACCCAGTACTTC	CASSLLAGWETQYF
TRBV29-1	.	TRBJ2-2	.	TGCAGCGTTGGTCCAGTTCCCGGGGAGCTGTTTTTT	CSVGPVPGELFF
TRBV10-3	.	TRBJ1-5	.	TGTGCCATCAGTGATCCGGGGGGGGGCAATCAGCCCCAGCATTTT	CAISDPGGGNQPQHF
TRBV5-4	.	TRBJ1-1	.	TGTGCCAGCAGCTTGGAGCGCGGATTAGGGACTGAAGCTTTCTTT	CASSLERGLGTEAFF
TRBV5-1	once	TRBJ2-7	.	TGCGCCAGCACCCGAGACCGACTGGGCGAGCAGTACTTC	CASTRDRLGEQYF
TRBV7-9	medium-sized	TRBJ2-7	.	TGTGCCAGCAGCTTAGGGGGGAGAGCCTACGAGCAGTACTTC	CASSLGGRAYEQYF
TRBV7-3	.	TRBJ1-3	.	TGTGCCAGCAGCCGGTCTACTGGAAACACCATATATTTT	CASSRSTGNTIYF
TRBV4-3	.	TRBJ2-3	TRBD2	TGCGCCAGCAGCAAGACTAGCGGGGTGACAGATACGCAGTATTTT	CASSKTSGVTDTQYF
TRBV10-2	few	TRBJ1-2	TRBD1	TGCGCCAGCAGTGAGTTGGCGGAAGGGGGCGGCTACACCTTC	CASSELAEGGGYTF
TRBV14	.	TRBJ1-2	.	TGTGCCAGCAGCCAAGTATCGGACTGGAACTATGGCTACACCTTC	CASSQVSDWNYGYTF
TRBV6-5	few	TRBJ1-1	.	TGTGCCAGCAGTTACTCGGACCCCAGATATGAAGCTTTCTTT	CASSYSDPRYEAFF
TRBV4-2	.	TRBJ2-5	TRBD1	TGTGCCAGCAGCCAGAATAAAGGGGGCGTGGAGACCCAGTACTTC	CASSQNKGGVETQYF
TRBV28	.	TRBJ2-7	.	TGTGCCAGCCTGGGGGGACCCTACGAGCAGTACTTC	CASLGGPYEQYF
TRBV18	few	TRBJ1-1	.	TGTGCCAGCTCACCATCAATAACGGGGGACACTGAAGCTTTCTTT	CASSPSITGDTEAFF
TRBV11-2	once	TRBJ2-4	.	TGTGCCAGCAGCCCCGTCCTGGGTGGGACCAAAAACATTCAGTACTTC	CASSPVLGGTKNIQYF
TRBV30	.	TRBJ2-6	.	TGTGCCTGGAGCACCGGCGGGGCCAACGTCCTGACTTTC	CAWSTGGANVLTF
TRBV5-1	.	TRBJ2-7	.	TGCGCCAGCAGCCCAAGCGCAGGGACTCAATACGAGCAGTACTTC	CASSPSAGTQYEQYF
TRBV7-8	once	TRBJ2-1	.	TGTGCCAGCAGCCGGGGGGCGGATGAGCAGTTCTTC	CASSRGADEQFF
TRBV5-8	.	TRBJ2-2	TRBD1	TGTGCCAGCAGCTTACAGGGGGCTAGGGAGCTGTTTTTT	CASSLQGARELFF
TRBV29-1	.	TRBJ2-2	TRBD2	TGCAGCGGCAGCGGGAGGAACACCGGGGAGCTGTTTTTT	CSGSGRNTGELFF
TRBV29-1	few	TRBJ1-1	.	TGCAGCGTGCAGGTGCGGGGGGACACTGAAGCTTTCTTT	CSVQVRGDTEAFF
TRBV4-1	.	TRBJ2-1	.	TGCGCCAGCAGCCATAGCACCCGCAGCTCCTACAATGAGCAGTTCTTC	CASSHSTRSSYNEQFF
TRBV5-4	few	TRBJ2-7	TRBD2	TGTGCCAGCAGCTTTGCTAGCGGGGTCTACGAGCAGTACTTC	CASSFASGVYEQYF
TRBV5-8	.	TRBJ2-7	.	TGTGCCAGCAGCTTCCATGGGACGGCAGGCTACGAGCAGTACTTC	CASSFHGTAGYEQYF
TRBV5-6	.	TRBJ2-2	TRBD1	TGTGCCAGCAGCACCTGGACAGGGGCGAACACCGGGGAGCTGTTTTTT	CASSTWTGANTGELFF
TRBV2	.	TRBJ1-1	.	TGTGCCAGCAGTCCCGGACTGAACACTGAAGCTTTCTTT	CASSPGLNTEAFF
TRBV7-6	.	TRBJ1-4	.	TGTGCCAGCAGCTTATATGACCCCCCGGGTGAAAAACTGTTTTTT	CASSLYDPPGEKLFF
TRBV11-3	.	TRBJ2-1	.	TGTGCCAGCAGCTTAGAGGGGGTTAGCTCCTACAATGAGCAGTTCTTC	CASSLEGVSSYNEQFF
TRBV5-1	.	TRBJ2-1	.	TGCGCCAGCAGCTTGCTGGACTTGGCCAATTACAATGAGCAGTTCTTC	CASSLLDLANYNEQFF
TRBV10-3	.	TRBJ1-1	.	TGTGCCATCAGTAAGGGAATCGACACTGAAGCTTTCTTT	CAISKGIDTEAFF
TRBV5-4	.	TRBJ2-1	.	TGTGCCAGCAGGCTGGACGTGTATGAGCAGTTCTTC	CASRLDVYEQFF
TRBV2	.	TRBJ1-1	.	TGTGCCAGCAGGGACACAGGGAACACTGAAGCTTTCTTT	CASRDTGNTEAFF
TRBV7-2	many	TRBJ1-1	TRBD1	TGTGCCAGCAGCTTAGCGCCAGGGGGTGGTGAAGCTTTCTTT	CASSLAPGGGEAFF
TRBV7-6	once	TRBJ2-2	TRBD2	TGTGCCAGCAGCTTAAGCTGGGCTAGCGGGACGACCGGGGAGCTGTTTTTT	CASSLSWASGTTGELFF
TRBV5-1	.	TRBJ1-2	.	TGCGCCAGCAGCCTGGACCAGAATACCGTTTCGGGCTACACCTTC	CASSLDQNTVSGYTF
TRBV6-5	.	TRBJ2-7	.	TGTGCCAGCAGCCCGGGGACCGCCTACGAGCAGTACTTC	CASSPGTAYEQYF
TRBV2	.	TRBJ2-3	.	TGTGCCAGCAGTGGTCGCTGGGGGACAGATACGCAGTATTTT	CASSGRWGTDTQYF
TRBV28	.	TRBJ2-1	.	TGTGCCAGCAGTTTGGCTTCATCCTACAATGAGCAGTTCTTC	CASSLASSYNEQFF
TRBV5-1	.	TRBJ2-5	.	TGCGCCAGCAGCTTCGGCCAGCAAGAGACCCAGTACTTC	CASSFGQQETQYF